The present T cell receptor (beta chain) was sequenced within a study of metastatic and nonmetastatic thyroid tumors. TCRdb reprocessed the PCR reads via MiXCR. Of approximately 35,000 clones in the sample, less than 14% are singletons; the top ten hold roughly 16%. Thyroid surgery took place with no prior treatment in any patient. Sample: blood. The TCR comes from a female donor with papillary thyroid cancer or a benign thyroid nodule (not recorded which). Some clones in this sample may be carry-over from other donors' samples.

The CDR3 bases are TGCAGTGCTAGAGGTCTAGCGGCCTACAATGAGCAGTTCTTC. It encodes CSARGLAAYNEQFF. The chain links TRBV20-1 to TRBJ2-1; TRBD2 matches at 7 bases. J lost 2 bases, V lost 1 base, and 2 bases had no gene match. This CDR3 contains 14 residues. Germline CDR1 DFQATT, CDR2 SNEGSKA (reference sequence).